This TCR beta chain was sequenced in a study of shared clonotypes between healthy human individuals. This CDR3 has 19 amino acids. Germline CDR1 reads SGDLS; CDR2 reads YYNGEE. Worth noting for this clone: Its ends do not fully match the called genes, so a read error is possible. This same CDR3 is encoded by further DNA sequences in the sample.

Produced via immunoSEQ multiplex PCR; TCRdb's table is partial and in-frame only. The table includes about 2.3 million clones, about nine tenths detected once. This sequence was found in a man aged 18 to 29 in good health. Some clones in this sample may be carry-over from other donors' samples. Sequencing used naive CD4+ T cells from PBMCs. Subset specified: CD45RA+ positively selected. The chain recombines TRBV9 with TRBJ2-3; 7 positions agree with TRBD1. The CDR3 loop is CASSAYPGGEQWSTDTQYF. Written as DNA, the CDR3 is TGTGCCAGCAGCGCTTACCCAGGGGGAGAACAGTGGAGCACAGATACGCAGTACTTT.